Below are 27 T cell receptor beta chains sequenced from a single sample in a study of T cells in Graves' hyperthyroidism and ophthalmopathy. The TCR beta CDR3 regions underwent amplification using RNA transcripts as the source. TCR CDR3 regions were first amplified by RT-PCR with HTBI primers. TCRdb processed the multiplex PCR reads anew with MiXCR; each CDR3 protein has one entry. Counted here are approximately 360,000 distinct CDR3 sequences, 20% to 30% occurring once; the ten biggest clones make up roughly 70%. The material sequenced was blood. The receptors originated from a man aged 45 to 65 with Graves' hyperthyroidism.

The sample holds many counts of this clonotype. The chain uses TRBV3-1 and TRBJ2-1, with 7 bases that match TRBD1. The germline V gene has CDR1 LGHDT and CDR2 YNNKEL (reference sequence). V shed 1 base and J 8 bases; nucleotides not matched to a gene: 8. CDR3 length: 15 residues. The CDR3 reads CASSQVGQGVDEQFF. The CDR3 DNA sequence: TGTGCCAGCAGCCAAGTGGGGCAGGGGGTCGATGAGCAGTTCTTC.

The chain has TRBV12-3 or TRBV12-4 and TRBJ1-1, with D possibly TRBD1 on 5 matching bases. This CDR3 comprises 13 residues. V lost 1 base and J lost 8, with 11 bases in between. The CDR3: CASSLVQGREAFF. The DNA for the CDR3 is TGTGCCAGCAGTTTAGTGCAGGGCCGCGAAGCTTTCTTT.

CDR3: CAWRQGNTEAFF. CDR3 coding DNA: TGTGCCTGGAGACAGGGAAACACTGAAGCTTTCTTT. The rearrangement links TRBV30 to TRBJ1-1; D is perhaps TRBD1 (6 bases). There are 12 residues in the CDR3. The germline V gene encodes CDR1 GTSNPN and CDR2 SVGIG (reference sequence). Trimming took off 3 bases at V and 2 bases at J, with 7 bases between the two ends. The entire variable domain, with the rest obtained from reference TRBV30 and TRBJ1-1, is as follows: SQTIHQWPATLVQPVGSPLSLECTVEGTSNPNLYWYRQAAGRGLQLLFYSVGIGQISSEVPQNLSASRPQDRQFILSSKKLLLSDSGFYLCAWRQGNTEAFFGQGTRLTVV.

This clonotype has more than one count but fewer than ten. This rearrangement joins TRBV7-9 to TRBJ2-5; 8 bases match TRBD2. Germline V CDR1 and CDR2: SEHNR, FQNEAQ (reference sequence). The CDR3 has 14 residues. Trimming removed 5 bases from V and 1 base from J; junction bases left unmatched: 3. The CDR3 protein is CASSIGGAQETQYF. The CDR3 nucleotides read TGTGCCAGCAGCATCGGGGGGGCCCAAGAGACCCAGTACTTC.

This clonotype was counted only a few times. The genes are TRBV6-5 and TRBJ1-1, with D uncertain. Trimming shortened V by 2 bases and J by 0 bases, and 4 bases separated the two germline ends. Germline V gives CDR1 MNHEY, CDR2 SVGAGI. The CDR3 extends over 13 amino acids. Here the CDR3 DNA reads TGTGCCAGCAGTTACGCGGTGAACACTGAAGCTTTCTTT. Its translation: CASSYAVNTEAFF.

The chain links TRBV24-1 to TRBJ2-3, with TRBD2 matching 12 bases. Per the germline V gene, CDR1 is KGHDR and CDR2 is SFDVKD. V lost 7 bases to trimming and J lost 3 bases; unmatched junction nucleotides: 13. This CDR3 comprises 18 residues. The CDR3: CATSRSSLAGGPTDTQYF. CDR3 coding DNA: TGTGCCACCAGCCGGAGTAGTCTAGCGGGAGGGCCAACAGATACGCAGTATTTT.

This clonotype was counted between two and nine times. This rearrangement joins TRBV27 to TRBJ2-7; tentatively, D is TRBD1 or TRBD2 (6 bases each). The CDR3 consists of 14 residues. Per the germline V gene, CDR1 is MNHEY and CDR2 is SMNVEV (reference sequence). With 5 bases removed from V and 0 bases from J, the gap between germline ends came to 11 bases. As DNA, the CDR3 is TGTGCCAGCAGTGGGGAGGACAGCTCCTACGAGCAGTACTTC. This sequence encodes CASSGEDSSYEQYF.

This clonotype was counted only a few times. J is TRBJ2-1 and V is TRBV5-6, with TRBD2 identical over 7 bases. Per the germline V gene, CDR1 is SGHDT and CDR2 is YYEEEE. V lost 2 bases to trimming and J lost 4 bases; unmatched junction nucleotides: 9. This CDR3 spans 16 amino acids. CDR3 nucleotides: TGTGCCAGCAGCTTCCATACGGGAGGAATATACAATGAGCAGTTCTTC. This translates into CASSFHTGGIYNEQFF.

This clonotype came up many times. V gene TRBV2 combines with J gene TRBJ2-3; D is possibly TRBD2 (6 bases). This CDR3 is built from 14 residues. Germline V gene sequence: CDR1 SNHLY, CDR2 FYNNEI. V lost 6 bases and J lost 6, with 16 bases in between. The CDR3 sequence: CASRFRDFGDTQYF. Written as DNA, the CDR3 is TGTGCCAGCAGGTTCCGGGACTTTGGGGATACGCAGTATTTT.

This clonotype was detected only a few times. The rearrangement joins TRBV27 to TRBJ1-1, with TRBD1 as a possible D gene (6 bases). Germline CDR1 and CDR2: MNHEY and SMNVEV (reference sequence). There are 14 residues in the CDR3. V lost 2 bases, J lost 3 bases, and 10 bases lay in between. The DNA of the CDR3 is TGTGCCAGCAGTTTACAGGGGCTGTACACTGAAGCTTTCTTT. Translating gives CASSLQGLYTEAFF.

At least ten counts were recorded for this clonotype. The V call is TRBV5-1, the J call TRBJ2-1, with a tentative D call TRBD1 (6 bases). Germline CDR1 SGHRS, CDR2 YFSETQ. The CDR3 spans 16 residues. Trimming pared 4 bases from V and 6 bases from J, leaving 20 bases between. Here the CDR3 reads CASSPDKGWGPNEQFF. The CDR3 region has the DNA TGCGCCAGCAGCCCAGATAAGGGTTGGGGGCCCAATGAGCAGTTCTTC. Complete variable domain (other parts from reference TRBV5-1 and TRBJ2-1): KAGVTQTPRYLIKTRGQQVTLSCSPISGHRSVSWYQQTPGQGLQFLFEYFSETQRNKGNFPGRFSGRQFSNSRSEMNVSTLELGDSALYLCASSPDKGWGPNEQFFGPGTRLTVL.

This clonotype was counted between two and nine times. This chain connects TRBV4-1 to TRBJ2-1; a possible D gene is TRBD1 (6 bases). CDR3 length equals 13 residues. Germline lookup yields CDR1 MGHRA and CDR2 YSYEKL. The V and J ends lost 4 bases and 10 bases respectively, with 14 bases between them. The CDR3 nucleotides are TGCGCCAGCAGCCGGGTACTGGGGACAGAGCAGTTCTTC. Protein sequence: CASSRVLGTEQFF.

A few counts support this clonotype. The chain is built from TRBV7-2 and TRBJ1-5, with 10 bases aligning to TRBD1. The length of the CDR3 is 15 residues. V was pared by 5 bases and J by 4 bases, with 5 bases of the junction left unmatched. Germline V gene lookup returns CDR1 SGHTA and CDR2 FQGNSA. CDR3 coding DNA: TGTGCCAGCAGCGACAGGGGGCGCGGGAATCAGCCCCAGCATTTT. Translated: CASSDRGRGNQPQHF.

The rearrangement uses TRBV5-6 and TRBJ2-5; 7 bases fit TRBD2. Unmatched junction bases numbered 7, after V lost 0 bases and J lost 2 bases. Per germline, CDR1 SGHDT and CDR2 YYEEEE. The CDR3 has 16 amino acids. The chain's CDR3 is CASSLEGLVRQETQYF. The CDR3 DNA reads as TGTGCCAGCAGCTTGGAAGGACTAGTCCGACAAGAGACCCAGTACTTC.

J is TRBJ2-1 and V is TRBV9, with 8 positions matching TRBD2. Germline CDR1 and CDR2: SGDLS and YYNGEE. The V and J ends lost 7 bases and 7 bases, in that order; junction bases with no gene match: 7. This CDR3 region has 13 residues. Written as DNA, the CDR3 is TGTGCCAGCGGTCGGACTAGCCGGAATGAGCAGTTCTTC. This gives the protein CASGRTSRNEQFF.

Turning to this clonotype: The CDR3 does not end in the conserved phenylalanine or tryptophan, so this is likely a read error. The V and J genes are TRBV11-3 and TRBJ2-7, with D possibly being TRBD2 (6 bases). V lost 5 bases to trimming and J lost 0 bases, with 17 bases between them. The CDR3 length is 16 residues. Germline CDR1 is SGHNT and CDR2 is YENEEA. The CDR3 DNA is TGTGCCAGCAGCCCATCCGGTGGCGGGGCCTCCTACGAGCAGTACCTC. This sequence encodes CASSPSGGGASYEQYL.

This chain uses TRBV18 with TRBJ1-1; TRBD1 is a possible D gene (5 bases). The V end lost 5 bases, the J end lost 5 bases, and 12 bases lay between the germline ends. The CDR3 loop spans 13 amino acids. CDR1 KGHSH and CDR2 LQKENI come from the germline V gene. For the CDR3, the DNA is TGTGCCAGCTCAATCGGGGGATCGACTGAAGCTTTCTTT. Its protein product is CASSIGGSTEAFF.

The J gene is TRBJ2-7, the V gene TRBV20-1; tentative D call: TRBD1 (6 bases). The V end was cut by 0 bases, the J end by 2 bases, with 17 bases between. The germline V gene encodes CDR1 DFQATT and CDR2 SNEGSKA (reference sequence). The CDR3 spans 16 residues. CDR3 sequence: CSARDSERGIPYEQYF. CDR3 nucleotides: TGCAGTGCTAGAGATAGTGAGAGGGGGATTCCCTACGAGCAGTACTTC.

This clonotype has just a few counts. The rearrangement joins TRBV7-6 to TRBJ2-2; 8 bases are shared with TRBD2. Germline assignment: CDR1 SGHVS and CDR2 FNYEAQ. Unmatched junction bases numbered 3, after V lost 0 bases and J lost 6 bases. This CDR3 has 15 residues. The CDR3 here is CASSLAPTSAGELFF. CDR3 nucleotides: TGTGCCAGCAGCTTAGCACCGACTAGCGCCGGGGAGCTGTTTTTT.

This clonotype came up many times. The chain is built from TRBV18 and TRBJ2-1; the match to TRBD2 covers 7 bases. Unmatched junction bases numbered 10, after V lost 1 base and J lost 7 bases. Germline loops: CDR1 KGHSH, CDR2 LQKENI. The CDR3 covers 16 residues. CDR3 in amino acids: CASSPLAGVPSNEQFF. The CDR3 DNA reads TGTGCCAGCTCACCACTGGCGGGAGTCCCCTCGAATGAGCAGTTCTTC.

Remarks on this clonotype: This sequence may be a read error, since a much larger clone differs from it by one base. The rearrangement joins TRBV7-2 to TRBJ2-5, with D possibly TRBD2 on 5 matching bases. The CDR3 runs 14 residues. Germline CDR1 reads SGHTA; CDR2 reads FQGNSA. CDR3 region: CASSPREELEAQYF. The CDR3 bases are TGTGCCAGCAGCCCCCGGGAAGAGCTAGAGGCCCAGTACTTC. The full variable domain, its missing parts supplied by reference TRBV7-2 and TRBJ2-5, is GAGVSQSPSNKVTEKGKDVELRCDPISGHTALYWYRQSLGQGLEFLIYFQGNSAPDKSGLPSDRFSAERTGGSVSTLTIQRTQQEDSAVYLCASSPREELEAQYFGPGTRLLVL.

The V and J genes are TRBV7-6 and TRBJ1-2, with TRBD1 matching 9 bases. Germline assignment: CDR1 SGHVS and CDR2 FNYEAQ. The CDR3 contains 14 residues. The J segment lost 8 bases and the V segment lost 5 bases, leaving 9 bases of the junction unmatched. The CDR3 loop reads CASSPGQGSSGYTF. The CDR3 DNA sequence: TGTGCCAGCAGCCCGGGACAGGGTTCGAGCGGCTACACCTTC.

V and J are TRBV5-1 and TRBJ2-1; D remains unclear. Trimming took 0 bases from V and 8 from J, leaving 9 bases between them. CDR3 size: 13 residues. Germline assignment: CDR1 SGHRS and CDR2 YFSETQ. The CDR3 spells CASSLAIGHEQFF. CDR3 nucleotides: TGCGCCAGCAGCTTGGCCATAGGGCATGAGCAGTTCTTC.

CDR3 in DNA: TGTGCCAGCATAGACACGGGAAGAGAGACCCAGTACTTC. Protein: CASIDTGRETQYF. V is TRBV6-1 and J is TRBJ2-5; a possible D gene is TRBD2 (5 bases). Germline CDR1 MNHNS, CDR2 SASEGT. The CDR3 covers 13 residues. The V gene lost 7 bases and the J gene lost 4 bases, with 13 bases spanning the gap.

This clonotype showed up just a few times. This chain's CDR3 is CSARRGASQPQHF. In DNA form, the CDR3 reads TGCAGTGCGCGGCGGGGGGCAAGTCAGCCCCAGCATTTT. This rearrangement joins TRBV20-1 to TRBJ1-5; TRBD1 might be the D (6 bases). Germline V lookup: CDR1 DFQATT, CDR2 SNEGSKA (reference sequence). The CDR3 consists of 13 residues. The V end lost 6 bases, the J end lost 6 bases, and 15 bases lay between the germline ends.

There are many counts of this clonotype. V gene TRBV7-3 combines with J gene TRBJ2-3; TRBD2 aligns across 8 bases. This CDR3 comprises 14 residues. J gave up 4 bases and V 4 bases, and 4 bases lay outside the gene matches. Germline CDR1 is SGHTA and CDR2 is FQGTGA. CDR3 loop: CASSSAGGADTQYF. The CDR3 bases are TGTGCCAGCAGCTCCGCGGGAGGCGCAGATACGCAGTATTTT.

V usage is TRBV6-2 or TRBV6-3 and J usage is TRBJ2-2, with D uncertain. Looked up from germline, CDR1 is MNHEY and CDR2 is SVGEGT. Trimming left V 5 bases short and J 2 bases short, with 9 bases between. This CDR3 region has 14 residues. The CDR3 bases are TGTGCCAGCAGTGTTCACCATAACACCGGGGAGCTGTTTTTT. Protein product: CASSVHHNTGELFF.